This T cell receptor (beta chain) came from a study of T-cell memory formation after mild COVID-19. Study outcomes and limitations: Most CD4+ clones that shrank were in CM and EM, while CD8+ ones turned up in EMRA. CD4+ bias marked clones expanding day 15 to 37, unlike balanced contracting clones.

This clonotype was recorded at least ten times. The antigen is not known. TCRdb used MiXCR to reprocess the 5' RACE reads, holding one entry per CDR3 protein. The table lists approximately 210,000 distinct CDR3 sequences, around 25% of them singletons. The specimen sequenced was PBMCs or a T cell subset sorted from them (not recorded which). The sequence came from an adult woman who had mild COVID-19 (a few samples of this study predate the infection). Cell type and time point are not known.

CDR3 bases: TGTGCCAGCAGCTTAGTGCGCACAGATACGCAGTATTTT. This sequence encodes CASSLVRTDTQYF. The chain carries TRBV7-6 and TRBJ2-3; D gene uncertain. Trimming shortened V by 1 base and J by 1 base, and 3 bases separated the two germline ends. CDR1 is SGHVS, CDR2 FNYEAQ, per germline. The CDR3 contains 13 residues.